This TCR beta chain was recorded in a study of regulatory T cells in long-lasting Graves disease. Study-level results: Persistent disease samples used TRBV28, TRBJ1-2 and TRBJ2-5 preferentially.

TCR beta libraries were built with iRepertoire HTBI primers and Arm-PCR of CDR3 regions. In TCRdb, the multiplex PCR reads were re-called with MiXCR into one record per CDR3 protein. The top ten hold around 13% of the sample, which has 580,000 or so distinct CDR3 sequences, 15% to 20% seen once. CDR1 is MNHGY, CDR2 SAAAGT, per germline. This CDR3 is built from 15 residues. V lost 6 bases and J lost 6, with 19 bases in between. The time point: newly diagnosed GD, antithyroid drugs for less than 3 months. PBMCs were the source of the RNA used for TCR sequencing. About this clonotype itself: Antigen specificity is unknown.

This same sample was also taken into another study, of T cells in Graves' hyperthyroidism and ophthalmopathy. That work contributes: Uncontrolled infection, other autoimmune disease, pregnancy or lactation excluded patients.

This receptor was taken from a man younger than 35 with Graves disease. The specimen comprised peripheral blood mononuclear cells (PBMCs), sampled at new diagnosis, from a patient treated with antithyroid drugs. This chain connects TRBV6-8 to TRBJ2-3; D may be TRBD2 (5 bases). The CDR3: CASSRTTGIADTQYF. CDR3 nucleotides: TGTGCCAGCAGCCGAACAACCGGGATAGCGGATACGCAGTATTTT.